This T cell receptor beta chain stems from a study of cytomegalovirus exposure and HLA in healthy donors. Study findings and constraints: High specificity and sensitivity for cytomegalovirus status were reported for the classifier. With further analysis later on, most CMV-associated TCR beta chains appeared HLA-restricted.

Looked up from germline, CDR1 is MNHEY and CDR2 is SMNVEV (reference sequence). There are 14 residues in the CDR3. The trim removed 5 bases at V and 5 bases at J, leaving 3 bases unmatched. Each donor's status was that of a healthy bone marrow donor. About this clone itself: Its matching antigen is unknown.

Primers: 60 Vbeta forward and 13 Jbeta reverse. The data were produced by immunoSEQ multiplex PCR, yet TCRdb's version contains in-frame clones alone and is incomplete. The sample includes about 200,000 clones, more than 65% seen only once; the top ten take less than 2%. The sample was PBMCs. This TCR came from a girl aged 5-17 years in good health and CMV-seropositive. The V call is TRBV27, the J call TRBJ1-4; the match to TRBD1 covers 9 bases. CDR3 DNA: TGTGCCAGCAGTCCGGGACAGGGAAATGAAAAACTGTTTTTT. Protein sequence: CASSPGQGNEKLFF.